This entry lists 17 T cell receptor beta chains sequenced from one sample in a study of human T cells and chemical hapten exposure. TCRdb reprocessed the RACE reads via MiXCR and lists one record per CDR3 protein. Of about 84,000 distinct CDR3 sequences listed, over 9.5% are singletons. Indicated time point: patch test 2, 6 weeks after DPC sensitization. As to treatment: therapeutic diphenylcyclopropenone sensitization with weekly scalp DPC. The specimen was whole blood, collected in connection with sensitization to the hapten diphenylcyclopropenone (DPC). These receptors originate from a woman between 45 and 60 years old with alopecia areata. Some clones in this sample may be carry-over from other donors' samples.

V gene TRBV28 combines with J gene TRBJ1-1; D gene uncertain. CDR3 length: 12 amino acids. Per the germline V gene, CDR1 is MDHEN and CDR2 is SYDVKM. The ends were cut back, 5 bases at V and 5 bases at J, with 9 bases in the middle. CDR3 loop: CASSPRMTEAFF. DNA for the CDR3: TGTGCCAGCAGTCCTCGTATGACTGAAGCTTTCTTT.

At least ten counts were recorded for this clonotype. CDR3 DNA: TGCAGCGCAGGGGGGGGAGAGACCCAGTACTTC. This encodes CSAGGGETQYF. The V and J genes are TRBV29-1 and TRBJ2-5; D tentatively fits TRBD1 or TRBD2 (7 bases each). Germline CDR1 SQVTM, CDR2 ANQGSEA. CDR3 length equals 11 residues. Deletions cut 7 bases from V and 4 bases from J, with 10 bases between.

This clonotype was picked up many times. This rearrangement joins TRBV5-1 to TRBJ2-3; D not certain. The CDR3 is 16 residues long. CDR1 is SGHRS, CDR2 YFSETQ, per germline. Trimming left V 0 bases short and J 1 base short, with 12 bases between. CDR3 sequence: CASSLVAGRGTDTQYF. CDR3 DNA sequence: TGCGCCAGCAGCTTGGTTGCAGGACGAGGCACAGATACGCAGTATTTT.

This clonotype was recorded at least ten times. V gene TRBV5-1 combines with J gene TRBJ2-5, with D perhaps being TRBD1 or TRBD2 (5 bases each). The CDR3 length is 15 residues. The germline V and J ends were trimmed by 1 base and 5 bases, with 15 bases remaining between them. Germline lookup yields CDR1 SGHRS and CDR2 YFSETQ. The CDR3 region has the DNA TGCGCCAGCAGCTTGACCGGGACCCTGAGGGAGACCCAGTACTTC. Its translation is CASSLTGTLRETQYF.

J is TRBJ1-2 and V is TRBV18; D gene unclear. Trimming left V 5 bases short and J 0 bases short, with 13 bases between. Per germline, CDR1 KGHSH and CDR2 LQKENI. The CDR3 runs 15 residues. This chain's CDR3 is CASSSDRKTNYGYTF. As DNA, the CDR3 is TGTGCCAGCTCATCCGACCGGAAGACTAACTATGGCTACACCTTC.

This clonotype was recorded at least ten times. The chain joins TRBV7-6 to TRBJ2-5; D perhaps matches TRBD2 (6 bases). Between the trimmed V and J ends, which lost 5 bases and 1 base, there was a span of 29 bases. The CDR3 sequence is 20 residues long. CDR1 SGHVS and CDR2 FNYEAQ come from the germline V gene. The DNA for the CDR3 is TGTGCCAGCAGCCTCAGGCCTTCGTATCAGACGGGGGACTTCCAAGAGACCCAGTACTTC. Its translation is CASSLRPSYQTGDFQETQYF. Combining the CDR3 with reference TRBV7-6 and TRBJ2-5 gives the whole variable domain GAGVSQSPRYKVTKRGQDVALRCDPISGHVSLYWYRQALGQGPEFLTYFNYEAQQDKSGLPNDRFSAERPEGSISTLTIQRTEQRDSAMYRCASSLRPSYQTGDFQETQYFGPGTRLLVL.

This chain uses TRBV20-1 with TRBJ2-7; D call uncertain. Germline lookup yields CDR1 DFQATT and CDR2 SNEGSKA (reference sequence). CDR3 length equals 12 residues. The V gene lost 6 bases and the J gene lost 3 bases, with 12 bases spanning the gap. The CDR3: CSAPLTRYEQYF. CDR3 nucleotides: TGCAGTGCGCCCCTGACTCGCTACGAGCAGTACTTC.

This clonotype was observed many times. This chain connects TRBV12-3 or TRBV12-4 to TRBJ2-4; 7 nucleotides align to TRBD1. There are 18 residues in the CDR3. Losses at the gene ends were 10 bases for V and 0 bases for J; bases not matched to a gene: 18. CDR3 nucleotide sequence: TGTGCCAACACAGGGGTAGGAGGAAATAAACTAGCCAAAAACATTCAGTACTTC. Amino acid sequence: CANTGVGGNKLAKNIQYF.

This clonotype was counted only a few times. The rearrangement uses TRBV19 and TRBJ2-2, with D possibly matching TRBD2 (6 bases). CDR3 size: 15 residues. Trimming shortened V by 6 bases and J by 0 bases, and 11 bases separated the two germline ends. Germline V lookup: CDR1 LNHDA, CDR2 SQIVND (reference sequence). The CDR3 DNA reads TGTGCCAGTAGACCTTCGGGGGCGAACACCGGGGAGCTGTTTTTT. Translated, it gives CASRPSGANTGELFF.

The chain combines TRBV20-1 with TRBJ2-3; tentatively, D is TRBD1 or TRBD2 (5 bases each). This CDR3 is 17 amino acids long. Germline V gives CDR1 DFQATT, CDR2 SNEGSKA (reference sequence). V was pared by 8 bases and J by 6 bases, with 30 bases between. The CDR3 is CSQRGPTGRTAGDTQYF. The CDR3 DNA is TGCAGTCAGAGGGGACCCACCGGGCGGACCGCAGGGGATACGCAGTATTTT.

This clonotype was seen many times. The rearrangement links TRBV18 to TRBJ1-1, with a possible D match to TRBD1 (5 bases). This CDR3 spans 13 amino acids. Deletions cut 8 bases from V and 2 bases from J, with 12 bases between. The V gene's germline CDR1 is KGHSH and CDR2 LQKENI. CDR3 sequence: CASRDSGNTEAFF. CDR3 nucleotides: TGTGCCAGCCGCGACAGCGGTAACACTGAAGCTTTCTTT.

This clonotype was seen many times. The chain uses TRBV5-4 and TRBJ2-3, with TRBD2 matching 8 bases. Germline V gene sequence: CDR1 SGHNT, CDR2 YYREEE (reference sequence). Trimming cost V 4 bases and J 5 bases; bases outside gene matches: 6. This CDR3 has 14 residues. Written as DNA, the CDR3 is TGTGCCAGCAGCAGAGGACTAGCTAGAGATACGCAGTATTTT. Protein sequence: CASSRGLARDTQYF.

In this sample, this clonotype turned up once. This chain links TRBV20-1 with TRBJ1-1; possible D gene TRBD1, 5 bases. The CDR3 is 14 amino acids. Deletions cut 0 bases from V and 3 bases from J, with 11 bases between. Germline CDR1 is DFQATT and CDR2 is SNEGSKA (reference sequence). CDR3 protein: CSARDGAKDTEAFF. The CDR3 bases are TGCAGTGCTAGAGATGGGGCCAAGGACACTGAAGCTTTCTTT.

This clonotype was recorded a few times. This sequence joins TRBV24-1 and TRBJ1-1; TRBD1 aligns across 8 bases. The CDR3 has 15 amino acids. CDR1 is KGHDR and CDR2 is SFDVKD in the germline V gene. V was clipped by 5 bases and J by 5 bases; unmatched bases: 9. The CDR3 DNA reads TGTGCCACCAGTGGTGTCGACAGGGGCAAGACTGAAGCTTTCTTT. Amino acids: CATSGVDRGKTEAFF.

This clonotype has ten or more counts. The chain carries TRBV18 and TRBJ1-2; 7 bases are a match to TRBD1. The trim removed 0 bases at V and 4 bases at J, leaving 8 bases unmatched. The length of the CDR3 is 16 residues. Germline CDR1 KGHSH, CDR2 LQKENI. CDR3 protein: CASSPPTGRASYGYTF. CDR3 coding DNA: TGTGCCAGCTCACCACCGACAGGGAGGGCTAGCTATGGCTACACCTTC.

The chain couples TRBV7-9 to TRBJ2-3; the match to TRBD1 covers 7 bases. Germline V gives CDR1 SEHNR, CDR2 FQNEAQ (reference sequence). V dropped 5 bases and J dropped 3; count of bases not matched to a gene: 8. The CDR3 has 15 residues. The CDR3 DNA follows: TGTGCCAGCAGCCCCGGGGACAGCCCGACAGATACGCAGTATTTT. It yields the protein CASSPGDSPTDTQYF. Combining the CDR3 with reference TRBV7-9 and TRBJ2-3 gives the whole variable domain DTGVSQNPRHKITKRGQNVTFRCDPISEHNRLYWYRQTLGQGPEFLTYFQNEAQLEKSRLLSDRFSAERPKGSFSTLEIQRTEQGDSAMYLCASSPGDSPTDTQYFGPGTRLTVL.

Only a few counts were recorded for this clonotype. CDR3 region: CASSHNAGGALNIQYF. CDR3 sequence (DNA): TGTGCCAGCAGCCATAACGCAGGGGGCGCGCTGAACATTCAGTACTTC. The chain combines TRBV28 with TRBJ2-4; 8 nucleotides agree with TRBD1. Germline V gene sequence: CDR1 MDHEN, CDR2 SYDVKM. V lost 6 bases to trimming and J lost 7 bases; unmatched junction nucleotides: 14. The CDR3 sequence is 16 residues long.